The table lists the clone carrying this T cell receptor beta chain with a few counts. Its antigen is unknown. Trimming removed 4 bases from V and 5 bases from J; junction bases left unmatched: 6. CDR1 SGHNT and CDR2 YYREEE come from the germline V gene (reference sequence). The CDR3 length is 15 residues. This entry is derived from a study of OX40 agonist ivuxolimab in advanced cancers. As for the study in general: Ivuxolimab is an agonistic anti-OX40 (CD134) antibody, and patients were treated with it. A male proportion of under 90% was recorded, with mean age roughly 60 years and range roughly 20 to 90.

Clones were read by immunoSEQ multiplex PCR, and TCRdb kept only the in-frame ones, dropping some. Found here are around 77,000 clones, 85% of them singletons; the top ten hold around 0.6%. Study results and caveats: Partial responders dosed at 0.1-3.0 mg/kg displayed clonal expansion ranking among the lowest. CD8+ T cells averaged more expanded clones than CD4+.

This receptor was identified in an adult with an advanced solid tumor such as melanoma, head and neck, liver or kidney cancer. The sequencing here drew on CD4+ or CD8+ T cells sorted from blood, taken in a trial of the OX40 agonist ivuxolimab. The chain has TRBV5-4 and TRBJ2-1; 10 nucleotides match TRBD1. The CDR3 DNA is TGTGCCAGCAGCGTCCGGGACAGGGGAGACAATGAGCAGTTCTTC. Translated, it gives CASSVRDRGDNEQFF. Looking up the rest from reference TRBV5-4 and TRBJ2-1 gives the full variable domain: ETGVTQSPTHLIKTRGQQVTLRCSSQSGHNTVSWYQQALGQGPQFIFQYYREEENGRGNFPPRFSGLQFPNYSSELNVNALELDDSALYLCASSVRDRGDNEQFFGPGTRLTVL.